This entry lists 30 T cell receptor beta chains sequenced from one sample in a study of regulatory T cells in long-lasting Graves disease. Stated time point: persistent/refractory GD, antithyroid drugs over 5 years with positive TRAb. The TCR library was made from RNA extracted from PBMCs. Library construction for TCR beta used iRepertoire HTBI primers and Arm-PCR of CDR3 regions. A single record per CDR3 protein comes from TCRdb applying MiXCR to the multiplex PCR reads. The top ten hold about an eighth of the sample, which has roughly 490,000 distinct CDR3 sequences, about 20% seen once. The source material was peripheral blood mononuclear cells (PBMCs), sampled when the disease was refractory, from a patient treated with antithyroid drugs. All receptors derive from a female donor with Graves disease.

This clonotype was seen a handful of times. The rearrangement uses TRBV10-3 and TRBJ2-2; the D gene is possibly TRBD1 (5 bases). This CDR3 has 17 residues. V lost 3 bases and J lost 1, with 15 bases in between. The germline gives CDR1 ENHRY, CDR2 SYGVKD. The CDR3 DNA sequence: TGTGCCATCAGTGACCCGGGCAGGGTTGAGAACACCGGGGAGCTGTTTTTT. It specifies CAISDPGRVENTGELFF.

This clonotype was seen a handful of times. The chain joins TRBV18 to TRBJ1-4; no firm D call. The germline V gene has CDR1 KGHSH and CDR2 LQKENI. With 2 bases removed from V and 2 bases from J, the gap between germline ends came to 9 bases. The CDR3 has 15 amino acids. For the CDR3, the DNA is TGTGCCAGCTCACCAGAGGCGGACACTAATGAAAAACTGTTTTTT. Amino acids: CASSPEADTNEKLFF.

This clonotype occurred many times. The chain uses TRBV6-1 and TRBJ1-2; 7 bases map to TRBD1. The germline V gene has CDR1 MNHNS and CDR2 SASEGT. The CDR3 has 13 residues. V trimming: 11 bases; J trimming: 4 bases; junction bases outside the gene matches: 10. The CDR3 DNA reads TGTGCCGCAGCCTCGACAGGGACCTATGGCTACACCTTC. Protein product: CAAASTGTYGYTF.

This clonotype was counted ten times or more. The chain has TRBV12-3 or TRBV12-4 and TRBJ1-1; TRBD1 agrees at 7 bases. The CDR3 is made up of 11 amino acids. The trim removed 6 bases at V and 11 bases at J, leaving 6 bases unmatched. CDR3 amino acids: CASRTGPEAFF. DNA of the CDR3: TGTGCCAGCAGGACAGGGCCGGAGGCTTTCTTT.

This clonotype was counted at least ten times. The chain joins TRBV28 to TRBJ2-7; D is perhaps TRBD2 (6 bases). The CDR3 loop spans 13 amino acids. Trimming removed 5 bases at V and 7 bases at J, with 15 bases between. Germline CDR1 is MDHEN and CDR2 is SYDVKM. The chain's CDR3 is CASSGGEWAEQYF. The CDR3 region has the DNA TGTGCCAGCAGTGGAGGGGAGTGGGCTGAGCAGTACTTC.

This clonotype was recorded at least ten times. DNA of the CDR3: TGCGCCAGCAGCTCCGGACAGGGGAGCGGGGAGCAGTACTTC. It translates to CASSSGQGSGEQYF. This chain connects TRBV5-1 to TRBJ2-7; TRBD1 matches at 9 bases. The junction had 8 bases not matched to a gene; V was cut back by 3 bases and J by 7 bases. This CDR3 region has 14 residues. Germline values: CDR1 SGHRS, CDR2 YFSETQ.

With regard to this clonotype: Compared with germline, one end of the junction differs, possibly owing to a read error. V and J are TRBV27 and TRBJ1-6; 8 nucleotides match TRBD1. The CDR3 length is 16 residues. Germline loops: CDR1 MNHEY, CDR2 SMNVEV (reference sequence). CDR3 nucleotides: TGTGCCAGCAAACTGGGACAGGCTTTCGGCGGTTCACCCCCCCACTTT. This gives the protein CASKLGQAFGGSPPHF.

The sample holds a few counts of this clonotype. The gene calls are TRBV10-3 and TRBJ2-7, with D perhaps matching TRBD1 (5 bases). Germline assignment: CDR1 ENHRY and CDR2 SYGVKD. This CDR3 has 13 amino acids. With 0 bases removed from V and 7 bases from J, the gap between germline ends came to 10 bases. CDR3 DNA: TGTGCCATCAGTGAGTCGGGCAGGGAAGAGCAGTACTTC. Protein sequence: CAISESGREEQYF.

This clonotype was seen ten or more times. This chain joins TRBV7-2 and TRBJ1-2, with 9 bases aligning to TRBD1. The CDR3 loop spans 15 amino acids. The V segment lost 4 bases and the J segment 7 bases; nucleotides outside the gene matches: 10. Germline loops: CDR1 SGHTA, CDR2 FQGNSA. The CDR3 nucleotides are TGTGCCAGCAGCTCAGGGGGACAGGGAGGGTCTGGCTACACCTTC. The encoded protein is CASSSGGQGGSGYTF. The entire variable domain, with the rest obtained from reference TRBV7-2 and TRBJ1-2, is as follows: GAGVSQSPSNKVTEKGKDVELRCDPISGHTALYWYRQSLGQGLEFLIYFQGNSAPDKSGLPSDRFSAERTGGSVSTLTIQRTQQEDSAVYLCASSSGGQGGSGYTFGSGTRLTVV.

This clonotype was observed a few times. The chain recombines TRBV6-1 with TRBJ2-1; 8 bases agree with TRBD2. This CDR3 spans 14 amino acids. CDR1 and CDR2 from the germline V gene are MNHNS and SASEGT. Trimming removed 2 bases from V and 5 bases from J; junction bases left unmatched: 2. This CDR3 reads CASSEPGGDNEQFF. The CDR3 bases are TGTGCCAGCAGTGAACCGGGAGGGGACAATGAGCAGTTCTTC.

V gene TRBV14 combines with J gene TRBJ1-5; D is ambiguous. This CDR3 spans 13 amino acids. Germline values: CDR1 SGHDN, CDR2 FVKESK. Trimming took 2 bases from V and 0 from J, leaving 2 bases between them. The CDR3 spells CASSQYSNQPQHF. CDR3 coding DNA: TGTGCCAGCAGCCAATATAGCAATCAGCCCCAGCATTTT. Using reference TRBV14 and TRBJ1-5 for the parts outside the CDR3, the full variable domain is EAGVTQFPSHSVIEKGQTVTLRCDPISGHDNLYWYRRVMGKEIKFLLHFVKESKQDESGMPNNRFLAERTGGTYSTLKVQPAELEDSGVYFCASSQYSNQPQHFGDGTRLSIL.

This clonotype was seen a handful of times. The chain links TRBV5-1 to TRBJ2-7, with D possibly matching TRBD2 (6 bases). The CDR3 has 14 amino acids. Germline CDR1 is SGHRS and CDR2 is YFSETQ. V dropped 4 bases and J dropped 2 bases, with 13 bases sitting between them. The CDR3 here is CASSLRDFTYEQYF. The CDR3 nucleotides are TGCGCCAGCAGCCTCCGGGACTTTACCTACGAGCAGTACTTC.

This sequence joins TRBV19 and TRBJ2-7, with D maybe TRBD2 (6 bases). Trimming left V 5 bases short and J 5 bases short, with 19 bases between. Germline loops: CDR1 LNHDA, CDR2 SQIVND (reference sequence). The length of the CDR3 is 15 residues. The CDR3 region has the DNA TGTGCCAGTAGTTCCGGGACTTCGGCCGGCCACGAGCAGTACTTC. As protein: CASSSGTSAGHEQYF. The variable domain in full, completed from reference TRBV19 and TRBJ2-7, reads DGGITQSPKYLFRKEGQNVTLSCEQNLNHDAMYWYRQDPGQGLRLIYYSQIVNDFQKGDIAEGYSVSREKKESFPLTVTSAQKNPTAFYLCASSSGTSAGHEQYFGPGTRLTVT.

This clonotype was recorded a few times. This rearrangement joins TRBV11-2 to TRBJ1-3; D is ambiguous. The V gene's germline CDR1 is SGHAT and CDR2 FQNNGV. There are 12 residues in the CDR3. The V and J ends lost 8 bases and 1 base respectively, with 6 bases between them. The CDR3 loop reads CASGQSGNTIYF. For the CDR3, the DNA is TGTGCCAGCGGCCAATCTGGAAACACCATATATTTT.

The chain is built from TRBV7-9 and TRBJ1-1, with D possibly TRBD1 on 6 matching bases. The CDR3 spans 16 residues. Germline V gene sequence: CDR1 SEHNR, CDR2 FQNEAQ (reference sequence). V lost 4 bases and J 2 bases, leaving 17 bases between the germline ends. The CDR3 DNA is TGTGCCAGCAGCTCCGACCCCGGGACAAAAAACACTGAAGCTTTCTTT. It specifies CASSSDPGTKNTEAFF.

This clonotype was seen ten or more times. V and J are TRBV20-1 and TRBJ1-1; D may be TRBD1 (5 bases). Looked up from germline, CDR1 is DFQATT and CDR2 is SNEGSKA (reference sequence). V lost 2 bases to trimming and J lost 4 bases, with 14 bases between them. The CDR3 length is 14 residues. The CDR3 bases are TGCAGTGCTAGACAGACCCCAGGGTTCACTGAAGCTTTCTTT. This gives the protein CSARQTPGFTEAFF.

This chain uses TRBV15 with TRBJ2-5, with no clear D. Deletions cut 1 base from V and 1 base from J, with 13 bases between. CDR1 LNHNV and CDR2 YYDKDF come from the germline V gene (reference sequence). This CDR3 is built from 16 residues. The CDR3: CATSRGPNSGQETQYF. CDR3 nucleotides: TGTGCCACCAGCAGAGGACCTAACAGTGGCCAAGAGACCCAGTACTTC.

About this clonotype: A read error is possible here, since a much larger clone lies one base away. This rearrangement joins TRBV10-1 to TRBJ1-1; D not resolved. CDR1 is WNHNN and CDR2 is SYGVQD in the germline V gene (reference sequence). The CDR3 consists of 10 residues. CDR3 in amino acids: CTSSESGAFF. In nucleotides, the CDR3 is TGCACCAGCAGTGAGTCGGGAGCTTTCTTT.

This clonotype came up a few times. V usage is TRBV5-1 and J usage is TRBJ2-7; 7 bases line up with TRBD2. V was pared by 0 bases and J by 2 bases, with 2 bases of the junction left unmatched. The CDR3 extends over 14 amino acids. Germline V lookup: CDR1 SGHRS, CDR2 YFSETQ. In DNA, the CDR3 is TGCGCCAGCAGCTTGGAGCGGGAACCCTACGAGCAGTACTTC. It specifies CASSLEREPYEQYF.

This clonotype was recorded many times. The chain carries TRBV12-3 or TRBV12-4 and TRBJ2-5, with TRBD2 identical over 9 bases. The CDR3 extends over 15 amino acids. The V and J ends lost 5 bases and 5 bases, in that order; junction bases with no gene match: 9. The CDR3 region is CASSPRLAEGETQYF. The CDR3 DNA reads TGTGCCAGCAGTCCAAGACTAGCGGAAGGGGAGACCCAGTACTTC.

This clonotype was counted a few times. This chain's CDR3 is CASSVQEGNYGYTF. Here the CDR3 DNA reads TGTGCCAGCAGTGTCCAGGAGGGAAACTATGGCTACACCTTC. The chain links TRBV12-3 or TRBV12-4 to TRBJ1-2; D remains unclear. The CDR3 extends over 14 amino acids. V was clipped by 5 bases and J by 2 bases, with 12 bases between them.

The V gene is TRBV19, the J gene TRBJ1-1, with a weak D call TRBD1 (6 bases). CDR1 LNHDA and CDR2 SQIVND come from the germline V gene (reference sequence). The V and J ends lost 2 bases and 11 bases respectively, with 15 bases between them. CDR3 length equals 13 residues. The CDR3: CASSISAQGSAFF. As DNA, the CDR3 is TGTGCCAGTAGTATATCGGCACAGGGAAGTGCTTTCTTT.

This clonotype appeared many times. The chain recombines TRBV29-1 with TRBJ1-1; no definite D call. The CDR3 contains 13 residues. The V end lost 6 bases, the J end lost 1 base, and 12 bases lay between the germline ends. In germline, CDR1 is SQVTM, CDR2 ANQGSEA. The CDR3 spells CSVYSGWNTEAFF. The CDR3, as DNA: TGCAGCGTCTACTCCGGGTGGAACACTGAAGCTTTCTTT. The whole variable domain, filled in from reference TRBV29-1 and TRBJ1-1, reads SAVISQKPSRDICQRGTSLTIQCQVDSQVTMMFWYRQQPGQSLTLIATANQGSEATYESGFVIDKFPISRPNLTFSTLTVSNMSPEDSSIYLCSVYSGWNTEAFFGQGTRLTVV.

This chain uses TRBV7-9 with TRBJ1-1, with 7 bases matching TRBD1. The CDR3 totals 15 residues. The germline V gene encodes CDR1 SEHNR and CDR2 FQNEAQ (reference sequence). V shed 2 bases and J 11 bases; nucleotides not matched to a gene: 14. The CDR3 reads CASSLSGQEAIPAFF. The CDR3 DNA sequence: TGTGCCAGCAGCTTAAGTGGACAGGAGGCGATTCCCGCTTTCTTT.

There are a few counts of this clonotype. The chain employs TRBV30 and TRBJ2-3, with 13 nucleotides matching TRBD2. Germline assignment: CDR1 GTSNPN and CDR2 SVGIG (reference sequence). The V segment lost 1 base and the J segment 3 bases; nucleotides outside the gene matches: 4. The CDR3 runs 16 residues. CDR3 sequence: CAWSALAGGGTDTQYF. CDR3 sequence (DNA): TGTGCCTGGAGTGCACTAGCGGGAGGGGGAACAGATACGCAGTATTTT.

This clonotype appeared a few times. The chain uses TRBV6-1 and TRBJ1-6, with 8 bases fitting TRBD1. The V gene's germline CDR1 is MNHNS and CDR2 SASEGT. The CDR3 is made up of 16 amino acids. Unmatched junction bases numbered 9, after V lost 4 bases and J lost 7 bases. The CDR3 DNA reads as TGTGCCAGCAGTGCCGGACAGGGCTCGTCAAATTCACCCCTCCACTTT. Amino acid sequence: CASSAGQGSSNSPLHF.

In the case of this clonotype: At one end the junction does not follow the germline gene, possibly because of a read error. The chain uses TRBV11-3 and TRBJ2-5, with a possible D match to TRBD2 (6 bases). In germline, CDR1 is SGHNT, CDR2 YENEEA. This CDR3 comprises 13 residues. The CDR3 DNA reads TGTGCCAGCGGCTTAGGTGGGGGGGAGACCCAGTACTTC. Protein sequence: CASGLGGGETQYF.

On this clonotype itself: One end of the junction varies from germline; a read error may be responsible. V usage is TRBV7-4 and J usage is TRBJ1-5; D gene ambiguous. CDR1 SGHVT and CDR2 SQSDAQ come from the germline V gene. The CDR3 totals 10 residues. The CDR3 sequence: CASSLRAGWF. CDR3 coding DNA: TGTGCCAGCAGCTTGAGGGCCGGATGGTTT.

With regard to this clonotype: A much bigger clone sits one base away, suggesting this may be a read error. The gene calls are TRBV10-3 and TRBJ1-2, with D perhaps matching TRBD1 (5 bases). Germline V lookup: CDR1 ENHRY, CDR2 SYGVKD. The length of the CDR3 is 11 residues. V was trimmed by 4 bases and J by 7 bases, leaving 7 bases between them. In DNA form, the CDR3 reads TGTGCCATCAGTGGACAGTTTGGCTACACCTTC. Translating it yields CAISGQFGYTF.

A few counts support this clonotype. V is TRBV5-1 and J is TRBJ1-1; the D is unclear. Germline CDR1 is SGHRS and CDR2 is YFSETQ. Trimming shortened V by 0 bases and J by 8 bases, and 11 bases separated the two germline ends. This CDR3 spans 13 amino acids. CDR3 sequence reads: CASSLEVRMEAFF. The CDR3 DNA follows: TGCGCCAGCAGCTTGGAAGTAAGGATGGAAGCTTTCTTT.